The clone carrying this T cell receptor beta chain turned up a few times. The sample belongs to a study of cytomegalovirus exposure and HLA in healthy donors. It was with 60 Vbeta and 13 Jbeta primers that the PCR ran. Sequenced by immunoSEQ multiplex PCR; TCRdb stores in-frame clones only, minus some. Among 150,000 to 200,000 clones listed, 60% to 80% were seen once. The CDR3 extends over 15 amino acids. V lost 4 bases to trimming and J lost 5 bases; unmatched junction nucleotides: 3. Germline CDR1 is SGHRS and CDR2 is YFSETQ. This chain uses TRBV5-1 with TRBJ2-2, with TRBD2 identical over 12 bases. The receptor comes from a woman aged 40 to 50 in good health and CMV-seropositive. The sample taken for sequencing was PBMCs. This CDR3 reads CASSPGTSGTGELFF. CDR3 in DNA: TGCGCCAGCAGCCCCGGGACTAGCGGGACCGGGGAGCTGTTTTTT.